Following are 25 T cell receptor beta chains from one sample sequenced in a study of T cell responses to AZD1222 COVID-19 vaccine. Libraries were prepared by immunoSEQ multiplex PCR; TCRdb keeps only in-frame clonotypes and omits some of them. The repertoire holds 120,000 to 150,000 clones, approximately 91% seen once, with approximately 4.5% in the top ten. Sequencing was performed on peripheral blood, taken on day 0 of AZD1222 vaccination. The receptors were sampled from an adult in good health.

V and J are TRBV5-6 and TRBJ2-1; D ambiguous. This CDR3 is 13 amino acids long. Germline V lookup: CDR1 SGHDT, CDR2 YYEEEE. V lost 0 bases to trimming and J lost 12 bases, with 13 bases between them. CDR3 nucleotides: TGTGCCAGCAGCTTGGCCGACCCGGGCACGCAGTTCTTC. Translation: CASSLADPGTQFF.

This clone was seen just once. The chain joins TRBV2 to TRBJ1-2; 9 positions agree with TRBD1. Germline V CDR1 and CDR2: SNHLY, FYNNEI. This CDR3 region has 15 residues. V was clipped by 6 bases and J by 7 bases; unmatched bases: 12. The CDR3 here is CASRDRDRVLGGYTF. As DNA, the CDR3 is TGTGCCAGCAGGGACCGGGACAGGGTTTTAGGTGGCTACACCTTC.

V and J are TRBV2 and TRBJ2-3; TRBD2 agrees at 11 bases. Trimming at V came to 6 bases and at J to 0 bases, leaving 8 bases not matched to a gene. From germline, CDR1 is SNHLY and CDR2 FYNNEI. The CDR3 has 17 amino acids. CDR3 nucleotide sequence: TGTGCCAGCAGGCCCCTCGGACTAGCGGGTAGCACAGATACGCAGTATTTT. Translated, it gives CASRPLGLAGSTDTQYF.

The chain is built from TRBV11-1 and TRBJ2-5; D is tentatively TRBD1 or TRBD2 (5 bases each). Trimming cost V 7 bases and J 8 bases, with 17 bases left between them. Germline V gene lookup returns CDR1 SGHAT and CDR2 FQDESV (reference sequence). The CDR3 sequence is 13 residues long. CDR3 sequence: CASTDRGPSTQYF. CDR3 nucleotides: TGTGCCAGCACGGACCGGGGACCCAGTACCCAGTACTTC.

This chain connects TRBV6-5 to TRBJ2-1; 10 positions agree with TRBD2. This CDR3 is 15 amino acids long. The junction had 9 bases not matched to a gene; V was cut back by 7 bases and J by 6 bases. The germline CDR1 and CDR2 sequences are MNHEY and SVGAGI. CDR3 nucleotides: TGTGCCAGCACCAACTCCAGGACTAGCGGCAATGAGCAGTTCTTC. This gives the protein CASTNSRTSGNEQFF.

The J gene is TRBJ1-3, the V gene TRBV13, with 7 bases aligning to TRBD1. Germline V gene data show CDR1 as PRHDT and CDR2 as FYEKMQ (reference sequence). The V and J ends lost 2 bases and 0 bases, in that order; junction bases with no gene match: 7. CDR3 size: 17 residues. The CDR3 nucleotides read TGTGCCAGCAGCTTAAGTACGGGGGACAGCTCTGGAAACACCATATATTTT. Its translation is CASSLSTGDSSGNTIYF.

The rearrangement uses TRBV7-2 and TRBJ1-1; D unclear. CDR1 and CDR2 (germline): SGHTA, FQGNSA. The V end lost 6 bases, the J end lost 7 bases, and 12 bases lay between the germline ends. The CDR3 is made up of 12 amino acids. The CDR3 coding sequence is TGTGCCAGCAGTTTATCCGGGTTTGAAGCTTTCTTT. Protein: CASSLSGFEAFF.

In this sample, this clone turned up a few times. The rearrangement joins TRBV9 to TRBJ1-3, with 7 bases matching TRBD1. The V gene's germline CDR1 is SGDLS and CDR2 YYNGEE. The CDR3 consists of 15 residues. V shed 4 bases and J 0 bases; nucleotides not matched to a gene: 4. CDR3 sequence reads: CASSTGTVSGNTIYF. CDR3 coding DNA: TGTGCCAGCAGCACAGGGACAGTCTCTGGAAACACCATATATTTT.

The rearrangement uses TRBV30 and TRBJ1-5; D not resolved. This CDR3 spans 13 amino acids. Trimming shortened V by 2 bases and J by 0 bases, and 5 bases separated the two germline ends. Germline values: CDR1 GTSNPN, CDR2 SVGIG (reference sequence). CDR3 sequence (DNA): TGTGCCTGGAGTCGGAATAGCAATCAGCCCCAGCATTTT. It is translated as CAWSRNSNQPQHF.

The chain carries TRBV5-1 and TRBJ2-2; 8 bases map to TRBD1. Per the germline V gene, CDR1 is SGHRS and CDR2 is YFSETQ. The CDR3 length is 16 residues. Germline trimming cut 4 bases from V and 6 bases from J; bases unmatched to any gene: 11. Here the CDR3 DNA reads TGCGCCAGCAGCCTACTGGACCAGGGGGCTGCCGGGGAGCTGTTTTTT. This translates into CASSLLDQGAAGELFF.

The chain joins TRBV6-5 to TRBJ2-2; D remains unclear. The CDR3 loop spans 16 amino acids. CDR1 MNHEY and CDR2 SVGAGI come from the germline V gene. The V gene lost 1 base and the J gene lost 1 base, with 10 bases spanning the gap. As DNA, the CDR3 is TGTGCCAGCAGTTACTACCCGACGAAGAACACCGGGGAGCTGTTTTTT. It codes for CASSYYPTKNTGELFF.

This chain joins TRBV11-2 and TRBJ2-5, with a possible D match to TRBD1 (5 bases). The CDR3 is 15 residues long. Germline V CDR1 and CDR2: SGHAT, FQNNGV. V lost 0 bases and J lost 5, with 13 bases in between. The CDR3 DNA reads TGTGCCAGCAGCTTAGAGCCAGCTTACAGGGAGACCCAGTACTTC. Encoded protein: CASSLEPAYRETQYF.

The chain couples TRBV27 to TRBJ1-4; D is possibly TRBD1 (6 bases). Trimming took 2 bases from V and 5 from J, leaving 9 bases between them. Germline loops: CDR1 MNHEY, CDR2 SMNVEV (reference sequence). The CDR3 has 14 amino acids. The CDR3 is CASSLRTGNEKLFF. The CDR3 DNA is TGTGCCAGCAGTTTACGCACAGGGAATGAAAAACTGTTTTTT.

The chain couples TRBV7-9 to TRBJ1-2; D possibly corresponds to TRBD1 (5 bases). This CDR3 is built from 17 residues. Deletions cut 6 bases from V and 4 bases from J, with 24 bases between. Germline CDR1 reads SEHNR; CDR2 reads FQNEAQ (reference sequence). CDR3 sequence: CASRGWEGPTVIYGYTF. The DNA for the CDR3 is TGTGCCAGCAGGGGTTGGGAGGGACCTACTGTGATCTATGGCTACACCTTC.

The rearrangement uses TRBV14 and TRBJ2-7; tentatively, D is TRBD1 (6 bases). The V end lost 2 bases, the J end lost 2 bases, and 22 bases lay between the germline ends. This CDR3 spans 18 amino acids. CDR1 is SGHDN, CDR2 FVKESK, per germline. This CDR3 is CASSQLKNRARGAYEQYF. Here the CDR3 DNA reads TGTGCCAGCAGCCAATTAAAGAACAGGGCTCGTGGGGCCTACGAGCAGTACTTC.

The chain couples TRBV4-1 to TRBJ1-1; TRBD1 might be the D (6 bases). The V and J ends lost 2 bases and 4 bases respectively, with 14 bases between them. The length of the CDR3 is 15 residues. The germline V gene has CDR1 MGHRA and CDR2 YSYEKL. This chain's CDR3 is CASSQPRAGVTEAFF. CDR3 nucleotide sequence: TGCGCCAGCAGCCAACCGAGGGCAGGGGTCACTGAAGCTTTCTTT.

This clone was counted only a few times. V is TRBV6-4 and J is TRBJ2-1; a possible D gene is TRBD2 (6 bases). This CDR3 is built from 16 residues. Germline V gene sequence: CDR1 MRHNA, CDR2 SNTAGT. V was shortened by 0 bases and J by 7 bases, with 16 bases between the two germline ends. The CDR3 DNA reads TGTGCCAGCAGTGACTCAGGCGGGAAAGGGAGTAATGAGCAGTTCTTC. Its translation: CASSDSGGKGSNEQFF.

The chain employs TRBV6-5 and TRBJ2-2, with D uncertain. The CDR3 spans 15 residues. Trimming shortened V by 6 bases and J by 3 bases, and 14 bases separated the two germline ends. Looked up from germline, CDR1 is MNHEY and CDR2 is SVGAGI. The CDR3 loop is CASSRRAGDTGELFF. Here the CDR3 DNA reads TGTGCCAGCAGCCGTCGGGCTGGGGACACCGGGGAGCTGTTTTTT.

The chain employs TRBV10-2 and TRBJ1-1; TRBD1 agrees at 8 bases. The CDR3 covers 12 residues. V dropped 11 bases and J dropped 3; count of bases not matched to a gene: 5. Germline values: CDR1 WSHSY, CDR2 SAAADI. The CDR3 DNA is TGCGCCTGCGGACAGGGTCACACTGAAGCTTTCTTT. It codes for CACGQGHTEAFF.

This clone was observed a single time. The V and J genes are TRBV6-4 and TRBJ1-1, with D uncertain. The V end was cut by 2 bases, the J end by 8 bases, with 18 bases between. Germline CDR1 MRHNA, CDR2 SNTAGT. CDR3 length equals 15 residues. The CDR3 loop reads CASSDPMRRVREAFF. CDR3 coding DNA: TGTGCCAGCAGTGACCCGATGAGGAGGGTAAGAGAAGCTTTCTTT.

This chain connects TRBV5-5 to TRBJ2-1, with no clear D. The CDR3 is made up of 13 amino acids. The ends were cut back, 4 bases at V and 4 bases at J, with 9 bases in the middle. Germline V CDR1 and CDR2: SGHKS, YYEKEE (reference sequence). The CDR3: CASSLYKYNEQFF. CDR3 nucleotide sequence: TGTGCCAGCAGCCTATATAAGTACAATGAGCAGTTCTTC.

The V call is TRBV30, the J call TRBJ1-1; possibly TRBD1 for D (6 bases). CDR1 GTSNPN and CDR2 SVGIG come from the germline V gene (reference sequence). V lost 7 bases and J 4 bases, leaving 16 bases between the germline ends. There are 13 residues in the CDR3. The chain's CDR3 is CAFTQGRGTEAFF. The CDR3 coding sequence is TGTGCCTTTACACAGGGCAGGGGCACTGAAGCTTTCTTT.

V gene TRBV30 combines with J gene TRBJ2-5; D uncertain. V lost 2 bases and J lost 2, with 12 bases in between. CDR1 is GTSNPN and CDR2 is SVGIG in the germline V gene (reference sequence). CDR3 size: 14 residues. CDR3 residues: CAWSPSSVQETQYF. CDR3 bases: TGTGCCTGGAGTCCCTCCAGCGTACAAGAGACCCAGTACTTC.

The V gene is TRBV19, the J gene TRBJ1-5; D gene unclear. There are 13 residues in the CDR3. Deletions cut 3 bases from V and 6 bases from J, with 9 bases between. Germline CDR1 LNHDA, CDR2 SQIVND (reference sequence). The CDR3: CASSIGQLQPQHF. CDR3 bases: TGTGCCAGTAGTATTGGCCAGCTTCAGCCCCAGCATTTT.

The chain employs TRBV18 and TRBJ1-2, with 11 bases matching TRBD1. The CDR3 contains 16 residues. Germline-derived CDR1 and CDR2 are KGHSH and LQKENI. V was clipped by 3 bases and J by 6 bases; unmatched bases: 9. CDR3 residues: CASSPLGTGGEDGYTF. The CDR3 DNA follows: TGTGCCAGCTCACCCCTCGGGACAGGGGGTGAGGATGGCTACACCTTC. Full variable domain (rest looked up from reference TRBV18 and TRBJ1-2): NAGVMQNPRHLVRRRGQEARLRCSPMKGHSHVYWYRQLPEEGLKFMVYLQKENIIDESGMPKERFSAEFPKEGPSILRIQQVVRGDSAAYFCASSPLGTGGEDGYTFGSGTRLTVV.